The entry below gives a single T cell receptor beta chain sequence along with its context. There is no known antigen for this receptor. No quality values exist for individual bases; no much larger clone is one base distant. CDR1 is given as SGHVS and CDR2 as FNYEAQ, both from the germline V gene. The CDR3 covers 13 residues, taking in both the cysteine and the phenylalanine. Only the CDR3 region is kept as DNA, spanning 39 bases read in frame from base 1. Trimming removed 8 bases from V and 5 bases from J; the gene matches leave 3 bases unexplained. In this study, focal radiation therapy paired with CTLA-4 blockade (ipilimumab) was tested in patients who had chemo-refractory metastatic non-small-cell lung cancer. Library preparation was by the immunoSEQ multiplex PCR assay. What TCRdb holds here is the immuneACCESS table cut down to in-frame rearrangements. Part of the clones is not present; checked against another copy, under half of the missing clones reflect an unresolved V gene, and the others are unexplained. The sample profile shows about 97,000 clones; 65% to 75% of them were found once. About 3% of the sample belongs to the ten largest clones.

This entry comes from a study of radiotherapy plus CTLA-4 blockade in lung cancer (dated by TCRdb to the late 2010s). Turning to the overall study: Among the enrolled patients, approximately 18% had an objective response, and around 31% reached disease control.

What the work shows at the level of the full study, not this receptor alone: After treatment with radiotherapy and ipilimumab, TCR clones that originated in tumors expanded in peripheral blood. The strongest predictors of response, as reported, were early dynamic changes in blood T cell clones along with a rise in serum interferon-beta after radiation.

The rearranged segments are TRBV7-6 and TRBJ2-2; 9 central bases correspond to TRBD1. The sequence was obtained from a human donor with non-small cell lung cancer who had a partial response to radiotherapy plus ipilimumab. Some clones in this sample may be carry-over from other donors' samples. Sequenced material: peripheral blood, taken from a patient treated with radiotherapy plus ipilimumab. The DNA sequence follows: TGTGCCAGCTCGGGACAGGGAACCGGGGAGCTGTTTTTT. Translated, this gives CASSGQGTGELFF.